A single sample gave rise to the 23 T cell receptor beta chains below, sequenced in a study of T cell responses to AZD1222 COVID-19 vaccine. Libraries were prepared by immunoSEQ multiplex PCR; TCRdb keeps only in-frame clonotypes and omits some of them. Of about 170,000 clones listed, 90% were seen once; the top ten hold about 2.8%. The starting material was peripheral blood, obtained on day 0 of AZD1222 vaccination. Receptors were obtained from an adult in good health.

The rearrangement uses TRBV7-6 and TRBJ2-7, with 11 bases aligning to TRBD1. Unmatched junction bases numbered 8, after V lost 6 bases and J lost 1 base. Per germline, CDR1 SGHVS and CDR2 FNYEAQ. The CDR3 is 16 amino acids. CDR3 loop: CASSPTGTGGSYEQYF. Here the CDR3 DNA reads TGTGCCAGCAGTCCAACCGGGACAGGGGGTTCCTACGAGCAGTACTTC.

The V and J genes are TRBV19 and TRBJ1-5; D gene ambiguous. Germline values: CDR1 LNHDA, CDR2 SQIVND (reference sequence). This CDR3 is 14 amino acids long. Trimming removed 6 bases at V and 4 bases at J, with 13 bases between. This CDR3 reads CASRQIDVNQPQHF. The DNA of the CDR3 is TGTGCCAGTAGACAGATTGACGTTAATCAGCCCCAGCATTTT.

This sequence joins TRBV5-8 and TRBJ1-4; D gene ambiguous. V lost 4 bases and J lost 4, with 11 bases in between. This CDR3 spans 14 amino acids. Germline CDR1 reads SGHTS; CDR2 reads YDEGEE. The CDR3 is CASSPVGVNEKLFF. CDR3 nucleotides: TGTGCCAGCAGCCCGGTTGGGGTTAATGAAAAACTGTTTTTT.

This chain connects TRBV9 to TRBJ2-7; no clear D gene. The CDR3 loop spans 12 amino acids. Trimming took off 2 bases at V and 7 bases at J, with 10 bases between the two ends. Germline V gives CDR1 SGDLS, CDR2 YYNGEE. The CDR3 here is CASSVNSGEQYF. The CDR3 DNA follows: TGTGCCAGCAGCGTGAATAGTGGTGAGCAGTACTTC.

This chain uses TRBV7-6 with TRBJ2-7; TRBD2 might be the D (6 bases). Per germline, CDR1 SGHVS and CDR2 FNYEAQ. The length of the CDR3 is 19 residues. The V gene lost 5 bases and the J gene lost 2 bases, with 28 bases spanning the gap. CDR3 loop: CASSPWAGGGVYRTYEQYF. The CDR3 nucleotides read TGTGCCAGCAGCCCCTGGGCAGGAGGAGGGGTTTATAGGACCTACGAGCAGTACTTC.

V usage is TRBV2 and J usage is TRBJ2-3, with 9 nucleotides matching TRBD2. The J segment lost 0 bases and the V segment lost 9 bases, leaving 10 bases of the junction unmatched. The CDR3 is made up of 16 amino acids. Germline CDR1 reads SNHLY; CDR2 reads FYNNEI. The CDR3 protein is CASGVSGGLSTDTQYF. The CDR3 bases are TGTGCCAGTGGGGTTAGCGGGGGCCTTAGCACAGATACGCAGTATTTT. Full variable domain (remainder filled in from reference TRBV2 and TRBJ2-3): EPEVTQTPSHQVTQMGQEVILRCVPISNHLYFYWYRQILGQKVEFLVSFYNNEISEKSEIFDDQFSVERPDGSNFTLKIRSTKLEDSAMYFCASGVSGGLSTDTQYFGPGTRLTVL.

V and J are TRBV6-2 or TRBV6-3 and TRBJ2-1; D is unresolved. V lost 5 bases to trimming and J lost 8 bases, with 10 bases between them. CDR1 is MNHEY, CDR2 SVGEGT, per germline. The CDR3 loop spans 12 amino acids. CDR3 protein: CASSSGVDEQFF. The CDR3 DNA follows: TGTGCCAGCAGTAGTGGGGTCGATGAGCAGTTCTTC.

Here the CDR3 reads CASSISGTARAGELFF. The CDR3 coding sequence is TGTGCCAGCAGCATTTCCGGGACAGCCCGCGCCGGGGAGCTGTTTTTT. The chain is built from TRBV9 and TRBJ2-2; TRBD1 matches 7 bases. The V gene end was trimmed by 4 bases and the J gene end by 6 bases; junction bases not matched to a gene: 12. Germline V lookup: CDR1 SGDLS, CDR2 YYNGEE. CDR3 size: 16 residues.

V usage is TRBV5-6 and J usage is TRBJ2-2; TRBD1 is a possible D gene (5 bases). CDR1 SGHDT and CDR2 YYEEEE come from the germline V gene. CDR3 length: 17 amino acids. Trimming stripped 0 bases from V and 3 bases from J, with 15 bases between. The CDR3 bases are TGTGCCAGCAGCTTGGGTAGGCAGGACATATACACCGGGGAGCTGTTTTTT. This translates into CASSLGRQDIYTGELFF.

The chain recombines TRBV7-9 with TRBJ1-2, with D unclear. The V end lost 4 bases, the J end lost 2 bases, and 11 bases lay between the germline ends. Germline V gene sequence: CDR1 SEHNR, CDR2 FQNEAQ (reference sequence). CDR3 length: 14 amino acids. CDR3 protein: CASSSTEANYGYTF. CDR3 nucleotides: TGTGCCAGCAGCTCCACGGAGGCGAACTATGGCTACACCTTC.

The chain is built from TRBV9 and TRBJ2-2; D is possibly TRBD2 (6 bases). Germline-derived CDR1 and CDR2 are SGDLS and YYNGEE. The CDR3 contains 17 residues. Deletions cut 2 bases from V and 3 bases from J, with 17 bases between. The chain's CDR3 is CASSVFDGGSYTGELFF. The CDR3, as DNA: TGTGCCAGCAGCGTTTTCGACGGGGGATCCTACACCGGGGAGCTGTTTTTT.

The genes are TRBV2 and TRBJ1-5; D may be TRBD1 (5 bases). The V end lost 2 bases, the J end lost 1 base, and 9 bases lay between the germline ends. Germline CDR1 and CDR2: SNHLY and FYNNEI. This CDR3 contains 15 residues. Written as DNA, the CDR3 is TGTGCCAGCAGTGAAAGGGGTTTGAGCAATCAGCCCCAGCATTTT. Encoded protein: CASSERGLSNQPQHF. The variable domain in full, completed from reference TRBV2 and TRBJ1-5, reads EPEVTQTPSHQVTQMGQEVILRCVPISNHLYFYWYRQILGQKVEFLVSFYNNEISEKSEIFDDQFSVERPDGSNFTLKIRSTKLEDSAMYFCASSERGLSNQPQHFGDGTRLSIL.

The J gene is TRBJ2-5, the V gene TRBV7-9, with TRBD2 matching over 13 bases. The CDR3 is made up of 15 amino acids. V gave up 5 bases and J gave up 5 bases; unmatched junction bases: 5. The germline V gene encodes CDR1 SEHNR and CDR2 FQNEAQ (reference sequence). This CDR3 reads CASSRLAGGMETQYF. As DNA, the CDR3 is TGTGCCAGCAGCCGACTAGCGGGGGGAATGGAGACCCAGTACTTC.

The V gene is TRBV10-3, the J gene TRBJ1-2; no clear D gene. This CDR3 contains 13 residues. Germline-derived CDR1 and CDR2 are ENHRY and SYGVKD. Trimming took off 3 bases at V and 0 bases at J, with 5 bases between the two ends. CDR3 nucleotides: TGTGCCATCAGTGACCCAACTAACTATGGCTACACCTTC. Protein sequence: CAISDPTNYGYTF.

V is TRBV13 and J is TRBJ2-1, with 7 bases aligning to TRBD2. Trimming cost V 5 bases and J 2 bases; bases outside gene matches: 3. In germline, CDR1 is PRHDT, CDR2 FYEKMQ (reference sequence). The CDR3 spans 14 residues. In nucleotides, the CDR3 is TGTGCCAGCAGCGAGCGGGGCCCCTACAATGAGCAGTTCTTC. It translates to CASSERGPYNEQFF.

The chain recombines TRBV19 with TRBJ2-7; 9 positions match TRBD1. The CDR3 covers 15 residues. Germline CDR1 reads LNHDA; CDR2 reads SQIVND (reference sequence). Germline trimming cut 4 bases from V and 5 bases from J; bases unmatched to any gene: 9. Written as DNA, the CDR3 is TGTGCCAGTAGTACCGGGACAGGGTGGGGCGACGAGCAGTACTTC. It specifies CASSTGTGWGDEQYF. Variable domain in full (rest from reference TRBV19 and TRBJ2-7): DGGITQSPKYLFRKEGQNVTLSCEQNLNHDAMYWYRQDPGQGLRLIYYSQIVNDFQKGDIAEGYSVSREKKESFPLTVTSAQKNPTAFYLCASSTGTGWGDEQYFGPGTRLTVT.

The chain recombines TRBV6-2 or TRBV6-3 with TRBJ2-3; 8 positions agree with TRBD2. Looked up from germline, CDR1 is MNHEY and CDR2 is SVGEGT. J gave up 3 bases and V 0 bases, and 5 bases lay outside the gene matches. This CDR3 spans 16 amino acids. CDR3 coding DNA: TGTGCCAGCAGTTACTCTGCGGGGGGCCGTACAGATACGCAGTATTTT. Its protein is CASSYSAGGRTDTQYF.

The chain links TRBV3-1 (or the pseudogene TRBV3-2) to TRBJ2-1, with 7 bases matching TRBD2. Germline loops: CDR1 LGHDT, CDR2 YNNKEL (reference sequence). The CDR3 loop spans 17 amino acids. With 1 base clipped from V and 7 bases from J, the junction kept 13 bases outside the gene matches. The CDR3 sequence: CASSQAGFAGGRNEQFF. The CDR3 DNA reads TGTGCCAGCAGCCAAGCCGGTTTCGCCGGGGGGAGGAATGAGCAGTTCTTC.

This chain connects TRBV7-2 to TRBJ2-1; TRBD1 aligns across 7 bases. The junction had 2 bases not matched to a gene; V was cut back by 0 bases and J by 0 bases. Per the germline V gene, CDR1 is SGHTA and CDR2 is FQGNSA. This CDR3 comprises 16 residues. CDR3 loop: CASSLAPGGSYNEQFF. The DNA of the CDR3 is TGTGCCAGCAGCTTAGCCCCAGGGGGCTCCTACAATGAGCAGTTCTTC.

J is TRBJ1-5 and V is TRBV11-2, with D perhaps matching TRBD1 (5 bases). The CDR3 runs 14 residues. Deletions cut 0 bases from V and 5 bases from J, with 8 bases between. Germline lookup yields CDR1 SGHAT and CDR2 FQNNGV. In DNA form, the CDR3 reads TGTGCCAGCAGCTTAGATCGAGGGGATCAGCCCCAGCATTTT. This gives the protein CASSLDRGDQPQHF.

The V gene is TRBV6-5, the J gene TRBJ1-1; 9 positions agree with TRBD1. This CDR3 contains 15 residues. Germline V gene lookup returns CDR1 MNHEY and CDR2 SVGAGI. Trimming removed 4 bases from V and 1 base from J; junction bases left unmatched: 4. Written as DNA, the CDR3 is TGTGCCAGCAGTTTCCTACAGGGGGCGAACACTGAAGCTTTCTTT. It translates to CASSFLQGANTEAFF.

This sequence joins TRBV11-2 and TRBJ2-7; D is ambiguous. Germline CDR1 is SGHAT and CDR2 is FQNNGV. With 5 bases removed from V and 3 bases from J, the gap between germline ends came to 8 bases. The CDR3 consists of 12 residues. CDR3 DNA: TGTGCCAGCAGCGTTACAGACTACGAGCAGTACTTC. This encodes CASSVTDYEQYF.

The V and J genes are TRBV11-1 and TRBJ1-2, with 11 bases matching TRBD1. Germline CDR1 reads SGHAT; CDR2 reads FQDESV (reference sequence). This CDR3 region has 14 residues. J was trimmed by 7 bases and V by 4 bases; bases with no gene match: 5. The CDR3 loop reads CASSSTDRGPGYTF. Here the CDR3 DNA reads TGTGCCAGCAGCTCTACGGACAGGGGGCCTGGCTACACCTTC. The entire variable domain, with the rest obtained from reference TRBV11-1 and TRBJ1-2, is as follows: EAEVAQSPRYKITEKSQAVAFWCDPISGHATLYWYRQILGQGPELLVQFQDESVVDDSQLPKDRFSAERLKGVDSTLKIQPAELGDSAMYLCASSSTDRGPGYTFGSGTRLTVV.